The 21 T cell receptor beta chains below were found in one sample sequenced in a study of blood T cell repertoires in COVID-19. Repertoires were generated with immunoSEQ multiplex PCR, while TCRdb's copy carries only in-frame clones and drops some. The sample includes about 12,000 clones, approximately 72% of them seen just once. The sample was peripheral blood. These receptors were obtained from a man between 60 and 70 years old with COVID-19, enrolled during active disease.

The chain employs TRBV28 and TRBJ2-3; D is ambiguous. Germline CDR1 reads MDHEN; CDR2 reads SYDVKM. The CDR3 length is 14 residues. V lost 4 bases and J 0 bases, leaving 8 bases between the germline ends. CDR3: CASSSGTSTDTQYF. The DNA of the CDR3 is TGTGCCAGCAGTTCAGGTACTAGCACAGATACGCAGTATTTT.

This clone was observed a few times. The CDR3: CAWSVIEGGELFF. In DNA, the CDR3 is TGTGCCTGGAGTGTTATAGAGGGTGGGGAGCTGTTTTTT. This sequence joins TRBV30 and TRBJ2-2; a possible D gene is TRBD2 (5 bases). The length of the CDR3 is 13 residues. V lost 0 bases and J lost 8, with 10 bases in between. Looked up from germline, CDR1 is GTSNPN and CDR2 is SVGIG (reference sequence).

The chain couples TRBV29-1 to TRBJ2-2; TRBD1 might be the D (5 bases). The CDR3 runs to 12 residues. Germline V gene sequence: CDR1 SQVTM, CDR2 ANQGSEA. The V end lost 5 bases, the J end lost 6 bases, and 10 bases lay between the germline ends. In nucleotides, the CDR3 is TGCAGCGTTCTTAGGGGCGCCGGGGAGCTGTTTTTT. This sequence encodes CSVLRGAGELFF.

CDR3 bases: TGTGCCAGCAGCTTGTACCGGGGAACTAATGAAAAACTGTTTTTT. Amino acids: CASSLYRGTNEKLFF. The chain links TRBV5-4 to TRBJ1-4; D not resolved. This CDR3 region has 15 residues. Germline-derived CDR1 and CDR2 are SGHNT and YYREEE (reference sequence). V lost 1 base and J lost 1, with 8 bases in between.

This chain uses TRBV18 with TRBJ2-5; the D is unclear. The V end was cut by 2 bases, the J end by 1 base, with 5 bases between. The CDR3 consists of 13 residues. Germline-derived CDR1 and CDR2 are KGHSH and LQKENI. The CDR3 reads CASSPSLQETQYF. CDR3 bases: TGTGCCAGCTCACCATCCCTCCAAGAGACCCAGTACTTC.

CDR3 bases: TGTGCTAGTGGTTGGACAGGGCAGGTAAATGAGCAGTTCTTC. The encoded protein is CASGWTGQVNEQFF. This chain connects TRBV12-5 to TRBJ2-1, with 8 bases matching TRBD1. The CDR3 contains 14 residues. Germline CDR1 and CDR2: LGHNT and FRNRAP. Trimming cost V 4 bases and J 7 bases; bases outside gene matches: 6.

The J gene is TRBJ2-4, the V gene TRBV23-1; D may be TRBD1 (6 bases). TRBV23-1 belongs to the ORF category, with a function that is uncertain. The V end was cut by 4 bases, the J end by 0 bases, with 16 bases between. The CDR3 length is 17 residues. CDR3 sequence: CASSRTGTLIAKNIQYF. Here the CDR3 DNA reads TGCGCCAGCAGTCGGACGGGGACACTCATAGCCAAAAACATTCAGTACTTC.

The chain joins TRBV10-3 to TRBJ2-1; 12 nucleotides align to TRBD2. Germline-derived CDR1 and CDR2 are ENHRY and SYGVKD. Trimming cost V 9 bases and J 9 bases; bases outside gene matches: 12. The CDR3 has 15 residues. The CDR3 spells CAIAPRLAGEGEQFF. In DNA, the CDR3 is TGTGCCATTGCCCCGAGACTAGCGGGAGAAGGTGAGCAGTTCTTC.

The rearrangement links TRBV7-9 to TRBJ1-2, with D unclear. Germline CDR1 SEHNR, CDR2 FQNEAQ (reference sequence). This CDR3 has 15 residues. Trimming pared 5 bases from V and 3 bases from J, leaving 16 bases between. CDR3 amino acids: CASSLGQTSYYGYTF. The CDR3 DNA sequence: TGTGCCAGCAGCCTAGGGCAGACTTCTTACTATGGCTACACCTTC.

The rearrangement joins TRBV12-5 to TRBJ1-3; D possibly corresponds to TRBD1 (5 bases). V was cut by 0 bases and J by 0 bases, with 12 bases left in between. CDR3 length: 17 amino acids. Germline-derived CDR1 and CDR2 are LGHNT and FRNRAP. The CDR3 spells CASGLVLGGYSGNTIYF. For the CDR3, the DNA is TGTGCTAGTGGTTTGGTACTGGGGGGTTACTCTGGAAACACCATATATTTT.

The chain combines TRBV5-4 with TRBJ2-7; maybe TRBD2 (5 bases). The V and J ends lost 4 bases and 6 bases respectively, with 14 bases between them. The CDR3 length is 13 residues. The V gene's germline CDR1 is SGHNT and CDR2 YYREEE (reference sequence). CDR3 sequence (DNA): TGTGCCAGCAGCCCCTCAGGACGGGGCGAGCAGTACGTC. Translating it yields CASSPSGRGEQYV.

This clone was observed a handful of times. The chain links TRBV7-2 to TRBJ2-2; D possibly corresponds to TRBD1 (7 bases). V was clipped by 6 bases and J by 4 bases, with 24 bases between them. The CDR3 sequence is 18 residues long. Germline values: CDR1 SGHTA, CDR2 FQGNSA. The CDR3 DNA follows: TGTGCCAGCAGTTCCTGGCGCAGGGGGAGTAGCGGCACCGGGGAGCTGTTTTTT. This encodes CASSSWRRGSSGTGELFF.

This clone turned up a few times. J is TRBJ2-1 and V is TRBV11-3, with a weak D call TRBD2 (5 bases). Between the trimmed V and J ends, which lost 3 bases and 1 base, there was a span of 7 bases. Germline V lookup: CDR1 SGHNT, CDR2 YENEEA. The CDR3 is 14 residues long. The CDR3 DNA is TGTGCCAGCAGCTTGGACTTTTCCTACAATGAGCAGTTCTTC. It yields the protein CASSLDFSYNEQFF. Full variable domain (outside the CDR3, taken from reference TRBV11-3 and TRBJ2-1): EAGVVQSPRYKIIEKKQPVAFWCNPISGHNTLYWYLQNLGQGPELLIRYENEEAVDDSQLPKDRFSAERLKGVDSTLKIQPAELGDSAVYLCASSLDFSYNEQFFGPGTRLTVL.

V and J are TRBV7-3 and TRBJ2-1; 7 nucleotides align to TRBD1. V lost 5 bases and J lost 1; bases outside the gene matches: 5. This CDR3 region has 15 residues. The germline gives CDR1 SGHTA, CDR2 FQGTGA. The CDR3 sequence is CASSPRGKSYNEQFF. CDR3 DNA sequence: TGTGCCAGCAGCCCCAGGGGGAAGTCCTACAATGAGCAGTTCTTC.

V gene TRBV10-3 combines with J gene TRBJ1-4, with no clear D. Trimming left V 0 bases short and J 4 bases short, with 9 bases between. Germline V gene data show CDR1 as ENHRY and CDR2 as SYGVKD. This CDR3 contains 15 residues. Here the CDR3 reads CAISESAGSNEKLFF. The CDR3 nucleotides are TGTGCCATCAGTGAGTCGGCGGGGAGTAATGAAAAACTGTTTTTT.

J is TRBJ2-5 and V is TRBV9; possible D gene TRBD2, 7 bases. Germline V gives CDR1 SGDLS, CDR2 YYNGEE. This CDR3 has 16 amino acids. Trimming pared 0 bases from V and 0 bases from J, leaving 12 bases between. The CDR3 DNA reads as TGTGCCAGCAGCGTAGAAGGGGGGGACTACCAAGAGACCCAGTACTTC. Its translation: CASSVEGGDYQETQYF.

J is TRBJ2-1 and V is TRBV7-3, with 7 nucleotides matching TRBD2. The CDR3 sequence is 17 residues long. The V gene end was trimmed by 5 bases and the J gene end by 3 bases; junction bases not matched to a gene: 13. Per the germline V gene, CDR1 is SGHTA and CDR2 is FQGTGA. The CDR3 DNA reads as TGTGCCAGCAGCCCGCGTGGGCTAGCGGACCACTACAATGAGCAGTTCTTC. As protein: CASSPRGLADHYNEQFF.

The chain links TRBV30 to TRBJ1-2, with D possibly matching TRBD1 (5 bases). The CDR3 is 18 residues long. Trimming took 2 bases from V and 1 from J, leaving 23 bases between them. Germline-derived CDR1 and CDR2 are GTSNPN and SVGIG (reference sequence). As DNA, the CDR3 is TGTGCCTGGAGTCCAGCCCTCAGGGATTTCAGTGTTAACTATGGCTACACCTTC. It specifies CAWSPALRDFSVNYGYTF.

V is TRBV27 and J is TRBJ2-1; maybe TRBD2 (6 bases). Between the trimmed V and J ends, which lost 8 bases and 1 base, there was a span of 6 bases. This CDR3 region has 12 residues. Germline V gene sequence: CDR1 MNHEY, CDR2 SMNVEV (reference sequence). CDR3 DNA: TGTGCCAGCGGGAGGTCCTACAATGAGCAGTTCTTC. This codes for CASGRSYNEQFF.

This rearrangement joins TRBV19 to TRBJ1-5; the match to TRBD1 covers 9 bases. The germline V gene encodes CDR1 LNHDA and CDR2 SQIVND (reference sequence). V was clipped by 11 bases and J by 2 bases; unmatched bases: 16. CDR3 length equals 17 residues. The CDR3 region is CAARDDTGGNGNQPQHF. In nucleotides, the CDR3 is TGTGCCGCACGGGACGATACAGGGGGCAACGGCAATCAGCCCCAGCATTTT.

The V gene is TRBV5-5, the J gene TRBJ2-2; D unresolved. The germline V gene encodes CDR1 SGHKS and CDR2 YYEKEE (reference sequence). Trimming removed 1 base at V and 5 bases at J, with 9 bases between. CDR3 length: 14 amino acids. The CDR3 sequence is CASSLNLFTGELFF. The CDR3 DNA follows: TGTGCCAGCAGCTTGAATTTATTTACCGGGGAGCTGTTTTTT.